The present T cell receptor (beta chain) was sequenced within a study of T cell repertoires and leukemia-associated antigens. This clonotype was seen a handful of times. Its antigen is undetermined. CDR3 length: 17 amino acids. Germline CDR1 is LGHDT and CDR2 is YNNKEL (reference sequence). V dropped 1 base and J dropped 6; count of bases not matched to a gene: 7. Findings and limits, study-wide: No direct test of specificity or function was done for expanded clones. The four groups had similar numbers of Vbeta, Jbeta genes and CDR3s.

Before use, CD3+ T cells rested overnight in serum-free medium. TCRdb itself ran the 5' RACE reads through MiXCR, one entry per CDR3 protein. Of 12,000 to 15,000 distinct CDR3 sequences in the sample, 30% to 45% were seen once. What was sequenced was CD3+ T cells sorted from blood and cultured. This chain joins TRBV3-1 and TRBJ2-5; TRBD2 matches 14 bases. This TCR was sampled from a female donor in good health. CDR3 amino acids: CASSQAGTSGSRKTQYF. The CDR3 DNA reads TGTGCCAGCAGCCAAGCCGGGACTAGCGGGAGCCGGAAGACCCAGTACTTC.